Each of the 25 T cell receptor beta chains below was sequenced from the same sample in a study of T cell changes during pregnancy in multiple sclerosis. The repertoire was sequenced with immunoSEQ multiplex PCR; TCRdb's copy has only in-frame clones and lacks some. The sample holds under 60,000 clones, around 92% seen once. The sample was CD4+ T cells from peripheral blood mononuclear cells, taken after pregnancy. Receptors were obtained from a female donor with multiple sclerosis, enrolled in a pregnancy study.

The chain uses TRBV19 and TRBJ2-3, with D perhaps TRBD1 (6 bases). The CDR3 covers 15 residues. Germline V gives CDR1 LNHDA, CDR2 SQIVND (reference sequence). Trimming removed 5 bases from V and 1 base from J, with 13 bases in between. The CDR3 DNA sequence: TGTGCCAGTAGTCTGGACAGTAGGGGCACAGATACGCAGTATTTT. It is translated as CASSLDSRGTDTQYF. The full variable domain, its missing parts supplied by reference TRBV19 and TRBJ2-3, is DGGITQSPKYLFRKEGQNVTLSCEQNLNHDAMYWYRQDPGQGLRLIYYSQIVNDFQKGDIAEGYSVSREKKESFPLTVTSAQKNPTAFYLCASSLDSRGTDTQYFGPGTRLTVL.

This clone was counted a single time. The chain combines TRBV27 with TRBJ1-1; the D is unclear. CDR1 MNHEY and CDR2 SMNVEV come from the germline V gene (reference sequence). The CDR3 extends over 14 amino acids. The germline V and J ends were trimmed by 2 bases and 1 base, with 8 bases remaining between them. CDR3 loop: CASSLERPNTEAFF. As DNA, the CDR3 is TGTGCCAGCAGTTTAGAGCGACCGAACACTGAAGCTTTCTTT.

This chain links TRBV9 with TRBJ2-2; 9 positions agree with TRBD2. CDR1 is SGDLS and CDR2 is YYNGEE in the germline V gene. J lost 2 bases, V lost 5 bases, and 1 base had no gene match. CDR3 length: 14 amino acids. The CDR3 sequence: CASSSGGNTGELFF. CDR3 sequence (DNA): TGTGCCAGCAGTAGCGGGGGAAACACCGGGGAGCTGTTTTTT.

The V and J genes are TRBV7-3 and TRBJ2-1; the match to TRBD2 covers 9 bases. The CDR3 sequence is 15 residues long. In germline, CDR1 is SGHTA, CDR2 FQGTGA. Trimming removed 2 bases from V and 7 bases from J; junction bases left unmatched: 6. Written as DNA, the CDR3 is TGTGCCAGCAGCTTAGGCCTAGCGGGGTTGAATGAGCAGTTCTTC. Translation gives CASSLGLAGLNEQFF.

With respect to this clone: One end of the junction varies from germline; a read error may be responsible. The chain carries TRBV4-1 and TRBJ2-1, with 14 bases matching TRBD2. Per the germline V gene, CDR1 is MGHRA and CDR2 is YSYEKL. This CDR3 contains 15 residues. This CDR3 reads CASSQDPHRLAGGIF. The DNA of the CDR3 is TGCGCCAGCAGCCAAGATCCCCACAGACTAGCGGGGGGGATCTTC.

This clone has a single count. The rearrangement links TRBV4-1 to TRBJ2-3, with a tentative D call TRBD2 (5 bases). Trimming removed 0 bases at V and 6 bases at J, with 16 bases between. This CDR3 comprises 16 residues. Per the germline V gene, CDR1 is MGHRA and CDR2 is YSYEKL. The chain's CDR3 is CASSQDPEGGWDTQYF. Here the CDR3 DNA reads TGCGCCAGCAGCCAAGACCCAGAGGGCGGATGGGATACGCAGTATTTT.

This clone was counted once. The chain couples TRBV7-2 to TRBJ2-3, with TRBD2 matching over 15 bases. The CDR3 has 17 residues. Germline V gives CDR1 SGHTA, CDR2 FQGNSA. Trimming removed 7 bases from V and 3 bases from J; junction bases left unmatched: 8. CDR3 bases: TGTGCCAGCATCTCGGGACTAGCGGGGGGAAGGACAGATACGCAGTATTTT. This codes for CASISGLAGGRTDTQYF. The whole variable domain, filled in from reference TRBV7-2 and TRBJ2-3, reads GAGVSQSPSNKVTEKGKDVELRCDPISGHTALYWYRQSLGQGLEFLIYFQGNSAPDKSGLPSDRFSAERTGGSVSTLTIQRTQQEDSAVYLCASISGLAGGRTDTQYFGPGTRLTVL.

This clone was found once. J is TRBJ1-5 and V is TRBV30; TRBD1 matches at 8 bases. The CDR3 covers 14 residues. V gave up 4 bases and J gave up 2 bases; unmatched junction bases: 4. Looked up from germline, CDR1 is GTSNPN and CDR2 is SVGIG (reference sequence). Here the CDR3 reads CAWIEGQGNQPQHF. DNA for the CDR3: TGTGCCTGGATCGAGGGACAGGGCAATCAGCCCCAGCATTTT.

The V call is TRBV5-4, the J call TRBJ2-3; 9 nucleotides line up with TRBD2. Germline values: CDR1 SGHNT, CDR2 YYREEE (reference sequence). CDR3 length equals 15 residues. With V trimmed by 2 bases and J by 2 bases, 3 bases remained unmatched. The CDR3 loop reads CASSLSSGATDTQYF. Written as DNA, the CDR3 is TGTGCCAGCAGCTTATCTAGCGGGGCCACAGATACGCAGTATTTT.

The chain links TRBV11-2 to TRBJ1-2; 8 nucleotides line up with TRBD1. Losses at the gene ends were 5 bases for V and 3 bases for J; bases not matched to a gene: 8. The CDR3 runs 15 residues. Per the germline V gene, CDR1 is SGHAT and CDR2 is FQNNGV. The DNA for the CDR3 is TGTGCCAGCAGCCGGACAGGGTGGTCCGACTATGGCTACACCTTC. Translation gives CASSRTGWSDYGYTF. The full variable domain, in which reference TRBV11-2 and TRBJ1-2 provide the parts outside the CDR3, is EAGVAQSPRYKIIEKRQSVAFWCNPISGHATLYWYQQILGQGPKLLIQFQNNGVVDDSQLPKDRFSAERLKGVDSTLKIQPAKLEDSAVYLCASSRTGWSDYGYTFGSGTRLTVV.

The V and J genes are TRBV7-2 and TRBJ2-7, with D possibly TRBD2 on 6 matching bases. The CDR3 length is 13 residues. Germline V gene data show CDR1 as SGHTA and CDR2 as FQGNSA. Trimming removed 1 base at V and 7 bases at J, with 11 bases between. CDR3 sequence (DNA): TGTGCCAGCAGCTTAGAAGGGGCGGGGGAGCAGTACTTC. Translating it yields CASSLEGAGEQYF.

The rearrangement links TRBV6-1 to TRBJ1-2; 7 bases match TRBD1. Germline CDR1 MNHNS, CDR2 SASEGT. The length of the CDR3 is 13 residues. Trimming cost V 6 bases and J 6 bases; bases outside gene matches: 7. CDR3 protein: CASRETGIHGYTF. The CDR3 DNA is TGTGCCAGCAGGGAGACAGGGATCCATGGCTACACCTTC.

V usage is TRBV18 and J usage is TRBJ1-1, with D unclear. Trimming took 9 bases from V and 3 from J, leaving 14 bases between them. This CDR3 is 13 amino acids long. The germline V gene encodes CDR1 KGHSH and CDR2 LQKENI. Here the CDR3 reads CASEGGGDTEAFF. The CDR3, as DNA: TGTGCCAGTGAAGGTGGAGGAGACACTGAAGCTTTCTTT.

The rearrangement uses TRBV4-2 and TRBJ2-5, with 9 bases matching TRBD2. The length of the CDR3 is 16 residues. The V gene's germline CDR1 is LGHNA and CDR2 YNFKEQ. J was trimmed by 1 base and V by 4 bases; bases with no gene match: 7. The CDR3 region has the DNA TGTGCCAGCAGCCGCCTGGGCGGGGGGGCCCAAGAGACCCAGTACTTC. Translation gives CASSRLGGGAQETQYF.

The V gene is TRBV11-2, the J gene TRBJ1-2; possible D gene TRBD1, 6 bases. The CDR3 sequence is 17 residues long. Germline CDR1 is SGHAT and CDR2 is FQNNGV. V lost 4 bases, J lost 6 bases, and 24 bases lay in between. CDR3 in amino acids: CASSSGGGGSLADGYTF. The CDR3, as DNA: TGTGCCAGCAGCTCCGGGGGAGGGGGGAGTTTAGCGGATGGCTACACCTTC.

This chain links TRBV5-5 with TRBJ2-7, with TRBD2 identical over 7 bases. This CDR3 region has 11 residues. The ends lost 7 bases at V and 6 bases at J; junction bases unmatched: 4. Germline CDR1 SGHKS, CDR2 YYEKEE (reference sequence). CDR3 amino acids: CASGGDGEQYF. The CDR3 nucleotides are TGTGCCAGCGGGGGGGACGGCGAGCAGTACTTC. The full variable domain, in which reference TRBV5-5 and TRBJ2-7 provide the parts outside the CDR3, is DAGVTQSPTHLIKTRGQQVTLRCSPISGHKSVSWYQQVLGQGPQFIFQYYEKEERGRGNFPDRFSARQFPNYSSELNVNALLLGDSALYLCASGGDGEQYFGPGTRLTVT.

CDR3 DNA sequence: TGCGCCAGCAGCCCAGTAGTAGGGGCTGACGTACTCCACTTT. Translating it yields CASSPVVGADVLHF. The J gene is TRBJ1-6, the V gene TRBV5-1; possible D gene TRBD1, 5 bases. Trimming removed 4 bases from V and 16 bases from J, with 21 bases in between. The CDR3 loop spans 14 amino acids. Germline V lookup: CDR1 SGHRS, CDR2 YFSETQ.

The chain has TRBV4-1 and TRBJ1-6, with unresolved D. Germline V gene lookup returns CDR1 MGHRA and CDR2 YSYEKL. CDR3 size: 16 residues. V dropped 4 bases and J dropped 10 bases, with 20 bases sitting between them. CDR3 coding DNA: TGCGCCAGCAGCCCCGCGGCCTATGAAGGCGGCTCACCCCTCCACTTT. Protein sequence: CASSPAAYEGGSPLHF.

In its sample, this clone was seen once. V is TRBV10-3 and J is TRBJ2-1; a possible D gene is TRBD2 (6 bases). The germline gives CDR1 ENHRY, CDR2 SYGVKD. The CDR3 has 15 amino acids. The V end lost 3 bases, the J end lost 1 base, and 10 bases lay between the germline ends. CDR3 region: CAISDPGVSYNEQFF. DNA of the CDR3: TGTGCCATCAGTGATCCGGGGGTTTCCTACAATGAGCAGTTCTTC.

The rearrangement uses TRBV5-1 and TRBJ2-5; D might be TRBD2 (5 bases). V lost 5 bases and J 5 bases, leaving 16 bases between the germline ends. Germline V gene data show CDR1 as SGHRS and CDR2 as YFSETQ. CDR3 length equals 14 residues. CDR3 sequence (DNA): TGCGCCAGCAGTTCGGGAATCGAAGGGGAGACCCAGTACTTC. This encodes CASSSGIEGETQYF.

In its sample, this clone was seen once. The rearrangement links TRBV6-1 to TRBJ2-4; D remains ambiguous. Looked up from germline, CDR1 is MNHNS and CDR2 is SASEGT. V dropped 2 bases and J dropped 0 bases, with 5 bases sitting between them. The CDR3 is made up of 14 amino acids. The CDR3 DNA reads TGTGCCAGCAGTGAAATAATAGCCAAAAACATTCAGTACTTC. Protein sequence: CASSEIIAKNIQYF.

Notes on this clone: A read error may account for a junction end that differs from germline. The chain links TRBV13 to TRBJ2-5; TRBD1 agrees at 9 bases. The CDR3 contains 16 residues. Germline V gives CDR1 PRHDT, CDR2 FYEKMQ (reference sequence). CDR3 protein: CASSLGQGKGGETQYF. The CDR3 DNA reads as TGTGCCAGCAGTTTAGGACAGGGGAAGGGAGGAGAGACCCAGTACTTC.

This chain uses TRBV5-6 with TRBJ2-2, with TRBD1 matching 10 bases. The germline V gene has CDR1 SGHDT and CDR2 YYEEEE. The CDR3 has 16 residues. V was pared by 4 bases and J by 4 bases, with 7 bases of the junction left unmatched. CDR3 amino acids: CASSRGTGVGTGELFF. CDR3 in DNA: TGTGCCAGCAGCCGCGGGACAGGGGTGGGCACCGGGGAGCTGTTTTTT.

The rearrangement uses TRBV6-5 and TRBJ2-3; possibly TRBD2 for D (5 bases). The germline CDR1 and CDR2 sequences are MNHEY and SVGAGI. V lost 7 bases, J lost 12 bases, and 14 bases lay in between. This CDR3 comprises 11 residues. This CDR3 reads CASMEELHQYF. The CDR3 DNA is TGTGCCAGCATGGAGGAATTACATCAGTATTTT.

CDR3 sequence reads: CASSAEAPGANVLTF. CDR3 nucleotide sequence: TGTGCCAGCAGCGCGGAAGCTCCTGGGGCCAACGTCCTGACTTTC. The chain joins TRBV11-2 to TRBJ2-6, with D hard to call. The CDR3 contains 15 residues. In germline, CDR1 is SGHAT, CDR2 FQNNGV. Trimming cost V 5 bases and J 2 bases, with 10 bases left between them.